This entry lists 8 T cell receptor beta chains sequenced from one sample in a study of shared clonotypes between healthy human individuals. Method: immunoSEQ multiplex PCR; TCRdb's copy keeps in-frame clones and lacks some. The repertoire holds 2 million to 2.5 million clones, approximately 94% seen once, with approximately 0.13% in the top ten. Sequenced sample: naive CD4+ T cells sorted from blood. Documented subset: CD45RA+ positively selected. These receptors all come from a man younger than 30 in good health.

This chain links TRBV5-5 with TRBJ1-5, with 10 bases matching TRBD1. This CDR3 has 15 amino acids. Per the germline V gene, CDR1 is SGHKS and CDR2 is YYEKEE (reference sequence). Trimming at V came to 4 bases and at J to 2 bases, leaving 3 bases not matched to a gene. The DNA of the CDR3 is TGTGCCAGCAGCCGGGACAGGGGAGGCAATCAGCCCCAGCATTTT. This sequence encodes CASSRDRGGNQPQHF.

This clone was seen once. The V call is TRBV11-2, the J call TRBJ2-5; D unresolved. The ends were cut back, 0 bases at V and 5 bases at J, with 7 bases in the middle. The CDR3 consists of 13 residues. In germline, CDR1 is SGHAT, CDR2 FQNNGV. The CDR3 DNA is TGTGCCAGCAGCTTAGAAGGCCGGGAGACCCAGTACTTC. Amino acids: CASSLEGRETQYF.

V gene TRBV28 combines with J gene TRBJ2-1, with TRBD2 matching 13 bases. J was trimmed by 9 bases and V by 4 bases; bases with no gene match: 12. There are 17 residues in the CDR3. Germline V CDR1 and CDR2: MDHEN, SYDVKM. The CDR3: CASSSPGLAGIWGEQFF. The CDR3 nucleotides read TGTGCCAGCAGTTCACCGGGACTAGCGGGGATTTGGGGTGAGCAGTTCTTC.

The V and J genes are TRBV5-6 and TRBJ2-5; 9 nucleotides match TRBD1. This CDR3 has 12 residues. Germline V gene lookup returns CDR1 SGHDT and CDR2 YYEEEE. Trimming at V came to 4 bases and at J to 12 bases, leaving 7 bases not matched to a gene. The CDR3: CASSRQGVGEYF. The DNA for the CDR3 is TGTGCCAGCAGCAGACAGGGGGTCGGAGAGTACTTC.

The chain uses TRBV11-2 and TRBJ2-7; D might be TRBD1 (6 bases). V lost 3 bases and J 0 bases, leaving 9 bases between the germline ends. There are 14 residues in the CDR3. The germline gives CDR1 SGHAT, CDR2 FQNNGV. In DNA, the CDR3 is TGTGCCAGCAGCTTCGGGACAAACTCCTACGAGCAGTACTTC. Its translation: CASSFGTNSYEQYF.

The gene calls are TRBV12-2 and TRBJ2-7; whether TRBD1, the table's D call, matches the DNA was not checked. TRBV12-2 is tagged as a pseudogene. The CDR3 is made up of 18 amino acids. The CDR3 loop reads CASRLLPGISDSSYEQYF. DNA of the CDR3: TGTGCAAGTCGCTTATTACCTGGGATAAGTGACAGCTCCTACGAGCAGTACTTC.

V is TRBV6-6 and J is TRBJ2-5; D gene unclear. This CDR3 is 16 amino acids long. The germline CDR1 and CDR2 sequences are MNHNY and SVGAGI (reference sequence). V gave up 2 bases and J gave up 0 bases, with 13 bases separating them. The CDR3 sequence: CASSYPDTLYQETQYF. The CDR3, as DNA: TGTGCCAGCAGTTACCCTGATACCCTCTACCAAGAGACCCAGTACTTC.

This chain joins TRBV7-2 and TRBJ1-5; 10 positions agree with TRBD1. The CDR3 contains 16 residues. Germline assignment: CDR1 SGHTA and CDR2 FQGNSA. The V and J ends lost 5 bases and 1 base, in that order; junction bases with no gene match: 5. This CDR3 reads CASSLDRGQSNQPQHF. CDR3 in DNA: TGTGCCAGCAGCCTAGACAGGGGGCAAAGCAATCAGCCCCAGCATTTT.